The clone carrying this TCR beta chain was detected once. These data originate in a study of immune evolution from preneoplasia to lung adenocarcinoma. The assay was immunoSEQ multiplex PCR, and TCRdb's table has in-frame clones only and misses some. The sample holds 23,000 or so clones, roughly 75% seen once. Trimming cost V 1 base and J 5 bases, with 15 bases left between them. The CDR3 totals 15 residues. CDR1 and CDR2 (germline): MGHRA, YSYEKL. The sample taken for sequencing was FFPE invasive lung adenocarcinoma tissue. V is TRBV4-1 and J is TRBJ2-7; weak D call: TRBD1 (6 bases). The sequence derives from a person aged 55 to 70 with lung adenocarcinoma. CDR3 sequence reads: CASSQAGAEGDEQYF. The DNA of the CDR3 is TGCGCCAGCAGCCAAGCAGGGGCCGAAGGGGACGAGCAGTACTTC.